This TCR beta chain stems from a study of cytomegalovirus exposure and HLA in healthy donors. Use of 60 Vbeta and 13 Jbeta primers characterized the PCR. Profiling relied on immunoSEQ multiplex PCR, and the TCRdb table lists in-frame clones only, not all of them. There are around 130,000 clones in the sample; 65% to 90% occur only once, and around 1.2% lies in the top ten. Sequencing was carried out using PBMCs. The source is a girl aged 2-15 years in good health and CMV-seronegative.

The CDR3 region is CASSMLIGLNQPQHF. The CDR3 region has the DNA TGTGCCAGTAGTATGCTCATTGGGCTCAATCAGCCCCAGCATTTT. The chain recombines TRBV19 with TRBJ1-5; no clear D. Germline V gene data show CDR1 as LNHDA and CDR2 as SQIVND (reference sequence). Trimming removed 3 bases at V and 3 bases at J, with 12 bases between. The CDR3 contains 15 residues.